This T cell receptor (beta chain) was captured by sequencing in a study of radiotherapy plus CTLA-4 blockade in lung cancer. At the level of the study: Disease control reached approximately 30%, with objective responses in around 20%.

Per germline, CDR1 SGHVS and CDR2 FNYEAQ. V was pared by 5 bases and J by 5 bases, with 18 bases between. The CDR3 contains 15 residues. This clone appeared a single time. The method was immunoSEQ multiplex PCR; TCRdb's version includes in-frame clones alone and lacks a portion of them. The profile shows 30,000 to 50,000 clones, 75% to 85% of them singletons. The TCR was taken from a human donor with non-small cell lung cancer that progressed on radiotherapy plus ipilimumab. The sample here was peripheral blood, taken from a patient treated with radiotherapy plus ipilimumab. This chain uses TRBV7-6 with TRBJ2-5, with D perhaps matching TRBD1 (6 bases). CDR3 DNA: TGTGCCAGCAGCAAGACGTCAGGGGAAGCGGAGACCCAGTACTTC. Protein sequence: CASSKTSGEAETQYF.